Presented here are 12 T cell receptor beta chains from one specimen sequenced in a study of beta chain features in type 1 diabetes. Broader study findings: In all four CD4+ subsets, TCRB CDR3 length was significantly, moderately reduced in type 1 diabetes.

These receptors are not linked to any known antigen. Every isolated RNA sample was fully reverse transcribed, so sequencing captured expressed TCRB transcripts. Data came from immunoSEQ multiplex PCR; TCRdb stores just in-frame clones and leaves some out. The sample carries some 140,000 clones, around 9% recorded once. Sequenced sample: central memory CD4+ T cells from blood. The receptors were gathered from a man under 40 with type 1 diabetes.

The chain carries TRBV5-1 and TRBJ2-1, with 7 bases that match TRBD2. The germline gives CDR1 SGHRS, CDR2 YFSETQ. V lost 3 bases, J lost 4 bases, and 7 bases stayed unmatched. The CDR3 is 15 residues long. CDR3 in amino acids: CASSYRDYPYNEQFF. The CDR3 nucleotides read TGCGCCAGCAGCTACCGGGACTACCCGTACAATGAGCAGTTCTTC. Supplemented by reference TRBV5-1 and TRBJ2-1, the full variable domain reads KAGVTQTPRYLIKTRGQQVTLSCSPISGHRSVSWYQQTPGQGLQFLFEYFSETQRNKGNFPGRFSGRQFSNSRSEMNVSTLELGDSALYLCASSYRDYPYNEQFFGPGTRLTVL.

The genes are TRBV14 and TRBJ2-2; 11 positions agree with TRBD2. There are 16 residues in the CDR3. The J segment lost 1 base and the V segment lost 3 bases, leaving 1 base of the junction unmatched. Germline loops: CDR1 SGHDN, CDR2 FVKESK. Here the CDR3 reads CASSHLAGGNTGELFF. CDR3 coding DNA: TGTGCCAGCAGCCATCTAGCGGGGGGGAACACCGGGGAGCTGTTTTTT.

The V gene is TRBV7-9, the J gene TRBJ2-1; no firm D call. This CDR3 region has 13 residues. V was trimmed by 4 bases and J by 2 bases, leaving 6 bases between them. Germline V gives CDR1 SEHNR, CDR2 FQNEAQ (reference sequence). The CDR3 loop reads CASSSGAYNEQFF. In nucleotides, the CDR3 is TGTGCCAGCAGCTCCGGTGCCTACAATGAGCAGTTCTTC.

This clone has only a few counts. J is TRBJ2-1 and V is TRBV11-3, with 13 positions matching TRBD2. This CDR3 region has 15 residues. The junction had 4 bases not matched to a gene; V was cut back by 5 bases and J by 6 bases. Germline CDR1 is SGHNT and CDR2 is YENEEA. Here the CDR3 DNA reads TGTGCCAGCAGCAAACTAGCGGGGGGGTTCAATGAGCAGTTCTTC. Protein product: CASSKLAGGFNEQFF.

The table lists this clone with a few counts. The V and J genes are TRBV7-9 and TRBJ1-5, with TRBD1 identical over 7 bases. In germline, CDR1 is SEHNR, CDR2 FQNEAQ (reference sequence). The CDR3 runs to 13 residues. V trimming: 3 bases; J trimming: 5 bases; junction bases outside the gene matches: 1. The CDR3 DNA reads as TGTGCCAGCAGCTTTCAGGGGGATCAGCCCCAGCATTTT. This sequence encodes CASSFQGDQPQHF.

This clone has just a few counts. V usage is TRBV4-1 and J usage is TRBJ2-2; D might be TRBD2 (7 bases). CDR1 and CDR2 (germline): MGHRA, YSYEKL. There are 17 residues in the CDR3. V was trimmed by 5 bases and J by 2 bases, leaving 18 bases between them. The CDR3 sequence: CASSSLTGGGNTGELFF. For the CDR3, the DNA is TGCGCCAGCAGCTCCTTAACGGGGGGCGGAAACACCGGGGAGCTGTTTTTT.

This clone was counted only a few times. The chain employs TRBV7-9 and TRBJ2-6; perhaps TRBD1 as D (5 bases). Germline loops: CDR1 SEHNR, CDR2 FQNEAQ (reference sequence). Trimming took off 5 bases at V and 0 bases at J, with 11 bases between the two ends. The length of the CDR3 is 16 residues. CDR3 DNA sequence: TGTGCCAGCAGCCCAGGGCAAAGCTCTGGGGCCAACGTCCTGACTTTC. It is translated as CASSPGQSSGANVLTF.

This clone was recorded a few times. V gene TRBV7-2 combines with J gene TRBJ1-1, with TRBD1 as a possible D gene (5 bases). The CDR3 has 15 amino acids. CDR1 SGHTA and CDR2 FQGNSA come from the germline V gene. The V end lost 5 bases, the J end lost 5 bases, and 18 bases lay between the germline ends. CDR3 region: CASSLAVGGGTEAFF. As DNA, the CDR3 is TGTGCCAGCAGCCTCGCCGTCGGGGGAGGAACTGAAGCTTTCTTT.

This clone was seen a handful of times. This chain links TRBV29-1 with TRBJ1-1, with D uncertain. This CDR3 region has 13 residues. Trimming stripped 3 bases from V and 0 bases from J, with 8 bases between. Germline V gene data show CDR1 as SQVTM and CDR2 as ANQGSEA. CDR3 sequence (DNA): TGCAGCGTTGACGCGACATTGAACACTGAAGCTTTCTTT. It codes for CSVDATLNTEAFF.

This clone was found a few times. The CDR3 is CASSRNGGTSQETQYF. Here the CDR3 DNA reads TGCGCCAGCAGCCGAAACGGAGGAACTAGCCAAGAGACCCAGTACTTC. V is TRBV4-3 and J is TRBJ2-5; possibly TRBD2 for D (5 bases). Trimming took 4 bases from V and 1 from J, leaving 16 bases between them. Germline loops: CDR1 LGHNA, CDR2 YSLEER. The CDR3 totals 16 residues.

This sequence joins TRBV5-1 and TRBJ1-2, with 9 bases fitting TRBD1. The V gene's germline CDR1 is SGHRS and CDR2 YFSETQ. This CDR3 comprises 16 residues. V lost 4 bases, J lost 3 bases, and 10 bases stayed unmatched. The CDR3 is CASSVAGTGRDYGYTF. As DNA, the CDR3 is TGCGCCAGCAGCGTTGCTGGGACAGGGAGGGACTATGGCTACACCTTC.

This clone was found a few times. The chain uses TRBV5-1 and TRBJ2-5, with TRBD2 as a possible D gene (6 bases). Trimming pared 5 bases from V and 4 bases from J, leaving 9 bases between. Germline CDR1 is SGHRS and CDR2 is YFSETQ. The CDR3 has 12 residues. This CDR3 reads CASREEGETQYF. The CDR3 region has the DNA TGCGCCAGCAGGGAGGAGGGAGAGACCCAGTACTTC.